These T cell receptor beta chains were read from a single sample in a study of blood T cell repertoires in COVID-19. Assay: immunoSEQ multiplex PCR; the TCRdb copy retains only in-frame clones and omits some. This repertoire shows 48,000 or so clones, over 75% found once; its top ten account for under 7%. The sequenced sample was peripheral blood. The receptors originated from a woman in her fifties or sixties with acute or convalescent COVID-19. CDR3s include the opening cysteine and the closing phenylalanine or tryptophan. Fields, in order: CDR3 DNA, CDR3 protein, clone size, V gene, J gene, D gene. A D gene is named only where the DNA matches it firmly. The listing skips clone size in some rows; elsewhere it reads once, few, many or a size class.

CDR3 DNA: TGTGCCAGCAGTTACGGAGGATACACTGAAGCTTTCTTT
CDR3 protein: CASSYGGYTEAFF
clone size: few
V gene: TRBV6-6
J gene: TRBJ1-1
D gene: NA

CDR3 DNA: TGCGCCAGCAGCTTGAGACTAGCGGGGGTACAAGAGACCCAGTACTTC
CDR3 protein: CASSLRLAGVQETQYF
clone size: NA
V gene: TRBV5-1
J gene: TRBJ2-5
D gene: TRBD2

CDR3 DNA: TGTGCCTGGAGTGTACGAGGAGCTACCAAAAACATTCAGTACTTC
CDR3 protein: CAWSVRGATKNIQYF
clone size: few
V gene: TRBV30
J gene: TRBJ2-4
D gene: NA

CDR3 DNA: TGTGCCAGCAGGACTCAGTACACCGGGGAGCTGTTTTTT
CDR3 protein: CASRTQYTGELFF
clone size: NA
V gene: TRBV28
J gene: TRBJ2-2
D gene: NA

CDR3 DNA: TGTGCCAGCAGCCGACTATGGAGAACTAGCGGGAACACCGGGGAGCTGTTTTTT
CDR3 protein: CASSRLWRTSGNTGELFF
clone size: NA
V gene: TRBV21-1
J gene: TRBJ2-2
D gene: NA

CDR3 DNA: TGTGCCAGTCAGGGGGGCACAGATACGCAGTATTTT
CDR3 protein: CASQGGTDTQYF
clone size: NA
V gene: TRBV19
J gene: TRBJ2-3
D gene: TRBD1

CDR3 DNA: TGTGCCAGCAGCGTAGGGAGGGAAAACACTGAAGCTTTCTTT
CDR3 protein: CASSVGRENTEAFF
clone size: NA
V gene: TRBV9
J gene: TRBJ1-1
D gene: NA

CDR3 DNA: TGTGCCAGCAGCTCAGGCCTTACGTCCACCCTCCACTTT
CDR3 protein: CASSSGLTSTLHF
clone size: NA
V gene: TRBV7-2
J gene: TRBJ1-6
D gene: NA

CDR3 DNA: TGTGCCAGCAGCGAGACAGGGGGCGGCTACACCTTC
CDR3 protein: CASSETGGGYTF
clone size: NA
V gene: TRBV9
J gene: TRBJ1-2
D gene: TRBD1

CDR3 DNA: TGCAGCGTCGCCAGTAACTATGGCTACACCTTC
CDR3 protein: CSVASNYGYTF
clone size: NA
V gene: TRBV29-1
J gene: TRBJ1-2
D gene: NA

CDR3 DNA: TGCAGTGCTAGAGGAGCTAGAGAGCAGTTCTTC
CDR3 protein: CSARGAREQFF
clone size: NA
V gene: TRBV20-1
J gene: TRBJ2-1
D gene: NA

CDR3 DNA: TGTGCCAGCAGCGTAGAAGGACAGAACTCCTATGGCTACACCTTC
CDR3 protein: CASSVEGQNSYGYTF
clone size: few
V gene: TRBV9
J gene: TRBJ1-2
D gene: NA

CDR3 DNA: TGTGCCAGCAGTGAAGCAGGGGTGAACACTGAAGCTTTCTTT
CDR3 protein: CASSEAGVNTEAFF
clone size: NA
V gene: TRBV6-1
J gene: TRBJ1-1
D gene: NA

CDR3 DNA: TGCGCCAGCAGTCAGGGGCTAGAAGCTTTCTTT
CDR3 protein: CASSQGLEAFF
clone size: few
V gene: TRBV23-1
J gene: TRBJ1-1
D gene: NA

CDR3 DNA: TGTGCCAGCAGCTTCAGACAGAACCCCTATGGCTACACCTTC
CDR3 protein: CASSFRQNPYGYTF
clone size: NA
V gene: TRBV5-6
J gene: TRBJ1-2
D gene: NA

CDR3 DNA: TGTGCCAGCAGCTTCGGTTTGGATGAGCAGTTCTTC
CDR3 protein: CASSFGLDEQFF
clone size: NA
V gene: TRBV7-2
J gene: TRBJ2-1
D gene: NA

CDR3 DNA: TGTGCCAGCAGTTCTAGGGGACTAGCGGGGGAGGGGCAGTATTTT
CDR3 protein: CASSSRGLAGEGQYF
clone size: NA
V gene: TRBV27
J gene: TRBJ2-3
D gene: TRBD2

CDR3 DNA: TGTGCCAGCAGCCTCGCTCTAAACACCGGGGAGCTGTTTTTT
CDR3 protein: CASSLALNTGELFF
clone size: NA
V gene: TRBV9
J gene: TRBJ2-2
D gene: NA

CDR3 DNA: TGTGCCAGCAGTTCCTCAACTAGCGAGAAATCCTACGAGCAGTACTTC
CDR3 protein: CASSSSTSEKSYEQYF
clone size: NA
V gene: TRBV6-5
J gene: TRBJ2-7
D gene: TRBD2

CDR3 DNA: TGTGCCAGCAGCGTAGGTCTAGCGGGAGTGGGTAGCACAGATACGCAGTATTTT
CDR3 protein: CASSVGLAGVGSTDTQYF
clone size: NA
V gene: TRBV9
J gene: TRBJ2-3
D gene: TRBD2

CDR3 DNA: TGTGCCAGCAGCGTGGGACATACAACTAATGAAAAACTGTTTTTT
CDR3 protein: CASSVGHTTNEKLFF
clone size: NA
V gene: TRBV9
J gene: TRBJ1-4
D gene: NA

CDR3 DNA: TGTGCCAGCAGCTTACGGGGGGCTGGCTCCTATAATTCACCCCTCCACTTT
CDR3 protein: CASSLRGAGSYNSPLHF
clone size: NA
V gene: TRBV7-2
J gene: TRBJ1-6
D gene: NA

CDR3 DNA: TGTGCCAGCTCACCCGGGACAGGGGGCTCGAACACTGAAGCTTTCTTT
CDR3 protein: CASSPGTGGSNTEAFF
clone size: NA
V gene: TRBV18
J gene: TRBJ1-1
D gene: TRBD1

CDR3 DNA: TGTGCCAGCAGGGAGGAGCGCGGCCACACCTACGAGCAGTACTTC
CDR3 protein: CASREERGHTYEQYF
clone size: once
V gene: TRBV6-5
J gene: TRBJ2-7
D gene: NA

CDR3 DNA: TGTGCCAGCAGCTTAGGGGGGACTATCACAGATACGCAGTATTTT
CDR3 protein: CASSLGGTITDTQYF
clone size: NA
V gene: TRBV7-3
J gene: TRBJ2-3
D gene: TRBD2

CDR3 DNA: TGTGCCAGCTCCCACAAGGAGGGAACCGAGCAGTACTTC
CDR3 protein: CASSHKEGTEQYF
clone size: NA
V gene: TRBV18
J gene: TRBJ2-7
D gene: NA

CDR3 DNA: TGTGCCAGCAGCCTTTTGGGACAGAGCTCCTACGAGCAGTACTTC
CDR3 protein: CASSLLGQSSYEQYF
clone size: NA
V gene: TRBV5-4
J gene: TRBJ2-7
D gene: TRBD1

CDR3 DNA: TGTGCCAGCAGACCCCGGGACACCACTCCTGGAAACACCATATATTTT
CDR3 protein: CASRPRDTTPGNTIYF
clone size: NA
V gene: TRBV7-9
J gene: TRBJ1-3
D gene: NA

CDR3 DNA: TGTGCCACCAGTGATTCCCCGACTAATCAGCCCCAGCATTTT
CDR3 protein: CATSDSPTNQPQHF
clone size: NA
V gene: TRBV24-1
J gene: TRBJ1-5
D gene: NA

CDR3 DNA: TGCGCCAGCAGCCTTTCCGGGACAGATGGCTACACCTTC
CDR3 protein: CASSLSGTDGYTF
clone size: NA
V gene: TRBV5-1
J gene: TRBJ1-2
D gene: TRBD1

CDR3 DNA: TGTGCCAGCAGGGGACTTAGCTCCTACAATGAGCAGTTCTTC
CDR3 protein: CASRGLSSYNEQFF
clone size: NA
V gene: TRBV27
J gene: TRBJ2-1
D gene: NA

CDR3 DNA: TGTGCCAGCAGCTTATTCCGGGACACTGAAGCTTTCTTT
CDR3 protein: CASSLFRDTEAFF
clone size: NA
V gene: TRBV7-9
J gene: TRBJ1-1
D gene: NA

CDR3 DNA: TGTGCCAGCAGTTACGGGGGGGGTCGGGGCAATCAGCCCCAGCATTTT
CDR3 protein: CASSYGGGRGNQPQHF
clone size: NA
V gene: TRBV6-5
J gene: TRBJ1-5
D gene: NA

CDR3 DNA: TGTGCCAGCAGCCAAGGACAGGGTCTATCCCAAGAGACCCAGTACTTC
CDR3 protein: CASSQGQGLSQETQYF
clone size: NA
V gene: TRBV3-1/TRBV3-2
J gene: TRBJ2-5
D gene: TRBD1

CDR3 DNA: TGTGCCAGCAGTGCCGGGACAGTGTCCATGAACACTGAAGCTTTCTTT
CDR3 protein: CASSAGTVSMNTEAFF
clone size: NA
V gene: TRBV27
J gene: TRBJ1-1
D gene: TRBD1

CDR3 DNA: TGCGCCAGCAGCCAGACAGGGGTGAGCGGCTACACCTTC
CDR3 protein: CASSQTGVSGYTF
clone size: few
V gene: TRBV4-3
J gene: TRBJ1-2
D gene: TRBD1

CDR3 DNA: TGTGCCAGCACCTTGGGGGTTGCGACTAGCGGGAATGAGCAGTTCTTC
CDR3 protein: CASTLGVATSGNEQFF
clone size: NA
V gene: TRBV11-2
J gene: TRBJ2-1
D gene: TRBD2

CDR3 DNA: TGCAGCGCCACGCCAGGGGTGGATGAGCAGTTCTTC
CDR3 protein: CSATPGVDEQFF
clone size: NA
V gene: TRBV29-1
J gene: TRBJ2-1
D gene: NA

CDR3 DNA: TGTGCCAGCAGCCGCCGAGCGGACAATGAGCAGTTCTTC
CDR3 protein: CASSRRADNEQFF
clone size: NA
V gene: TRBV3-1/TRBV3-2
J gene: TRBJ2-1
D gene: NA